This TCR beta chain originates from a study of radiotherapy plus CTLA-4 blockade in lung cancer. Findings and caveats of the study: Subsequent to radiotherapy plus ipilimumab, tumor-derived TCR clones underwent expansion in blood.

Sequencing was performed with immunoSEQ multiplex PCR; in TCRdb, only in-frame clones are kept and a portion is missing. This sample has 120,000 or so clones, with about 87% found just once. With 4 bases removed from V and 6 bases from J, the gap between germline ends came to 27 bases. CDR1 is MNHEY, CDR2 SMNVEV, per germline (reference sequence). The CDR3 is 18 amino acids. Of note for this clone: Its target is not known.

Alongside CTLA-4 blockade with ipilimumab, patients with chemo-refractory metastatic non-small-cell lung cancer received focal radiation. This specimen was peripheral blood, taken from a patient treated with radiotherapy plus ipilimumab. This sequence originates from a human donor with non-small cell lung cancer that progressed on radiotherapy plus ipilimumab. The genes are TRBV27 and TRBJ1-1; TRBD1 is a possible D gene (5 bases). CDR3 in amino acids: CASSSPYRSGLSGPEAFF. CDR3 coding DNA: TGTGCCAGCAGTTCACCCTACAGGTCCGGGCTGTCCGGGCCTGAAGCTTTCTTT.